This T cell receptor (beta chain) originates from a study of blood T cell repertoires in COVID-19. Overall study context: Spain, Italy and the United States supplied samples that represented acute and convalescent COVID-19. PBMCs, B-cell-depleted T cells, or T cells were the source of the cDNA or gDNA that made up the material.

In the authors' methods: Reference gene primer amplification gave estimated nucleated cell counts. Profiled with immunoSEQ multiplex PCR; TCRdb holds only in-frame clones, not every one. V, J and clone size reflect that table, while D and trimming were determined from the DNA. In the table there are 250,000 to 300,000 clones, about nine tenths of which are singletons. The V gene's germline CDR1 is KGHDR and CDR2 SFDVKD. After removal of 3 bases from V and 10 bases from J, the junction contained 9 bases not matched to a gene. This CDR3 spans 14 amino acids. The TCR comes from a woman between 45 and 65 years old who had recovered from COVID-19. V and J are TRBV24-1 and TRBJ1-2; 8 positions match TRBD1. Sequenced sample: peripheral blood. The CDR3 is CATSDTDRGSSYTF. The CDR3 nucleotides are TGTGCCACCAGTGATACCGACAGGGGATCCTCCTACACCTTC.